This T cell receptor beta chain is from a study of blood T cells in healthy people across ages. Next came a second PCR, run for about 7 to 12 cycles, which used a sample-barcoded 5' primer along with a J-beta primer mix. Via MiXCR, TCRdb re-called the 5' RACE reads, giving one row per CDR3 protein. The sample has some 640,000 distinct CDR3 sequences; roughly 49% are singletons. Trimming cost V 7 bases and J 7 bases, with 20 bases left between them. CDR1 and CDR2 from the germline V gene are MNHEY and SVGEGT. This CDR3 is built from 15 residues. With regard to this clonotype: Antigen specificity is unknown.

General study findings and limits: Higher naive T cell percentage went strongly together with higher TCR beta diversity.

This chain uses TRBV6-2 or TRBV6-3 with TRBJ2-1; D is perhaps TRBD2 (7 bases). The source is a woman aged 55-75 years in good health. Specimen: blood. Written as DNA, the CDR3 is TGTGCCAGCAAGGAAGGGGGGGGGGCGCAGAATGAGCAGTTCTTC. This gives the protein CASKEGGGAQNEQFF.